The 10 T cell receptor beta chains reported below all come from one sample, sequenced in a study of blood T cells in healthy people across ages. Combining a sample-barcoded 5' primer with a J-beta primer mix, a second PCR ran for roughly 7 to 12 cycles. From the 5' RACE reads, TCRdb called clonotypes with MiXCR, one entry per CDR3 protein. Among about 780,000 distinct CDR3 sequences listed, around 45% were seen once. Sequencing used blood. The receptors stem from a man aged 80 or over in good health.

Only a few counts were recorded for this clonotype. The rearrangement uses TRBV6-5 and TRBJ1-5; TRBD1 is a possible D gene (5 bases). Germline loops: CDR1 MNHEY, CDR2 SVGAGI. V lost 6 bases and J 6 bases, leaving 15 bases between the germline ends. This CDR3 is built from 14 residues. The CDR3 bases are TGTGCCAGCAGCCCCCCAGGGTTTTCTCAGCCCCAGCATTTT. Its translation: CASSPPGFSQPQHF.

The rearrangement links TRBV7-2 to TRBJ2-7; D remains unclear. The CDR3 sequence is 14 residues long. The V and J ends lost 1 base and 1 base respectively, with 8 bases between them. Germline V gives CDR1 SGHTA, CDR2 FQGNSA. CDR3 coding DNA: TGTGCCAGCAGCTTAGAAACGGTTTCCTACGAGCAGTACTTC. This sequence encodes CASSLETVSYEQYF.

CDR3 DNA: TGTGCCAGCAGTTACGTGCGGGAGGGACAAGAGACCCAGTACTTC. It yields the protein CASSYVREGQETQYF. This sequence joins TRBV6-2 or TRBV6-3 and TRBJ2-4, with 9 bases lining up with TRBD2. The DNA end lines up better with TRBJ2-5; the J call may be wrong. CDR3 length equals 15 residues. Germline V CDR1 and CDR2: MNHEY, SVGEGT.

This chain uses TRBV6-5 with TRBJ2-1, with D maybe TRBD2 (6 bases). Germline V gives CDR1 MNHEY, CDR2 SVGAGI. The V gene lost 2 bases and the J gene lost 4 bases, with 12 bases spanning the gap. This CDR3 spans 15 amino acids. This CDR3 is CASSYRLARYNEQFF. In DNA form, the CDR3 reads TGTGCCAGCAGTTACAGGCTAGCGAGATACAATGAGCAGTTCTTC.

There are a few counts of this clonotype. The chain's CDR3 is CASSFRQAHEQYF. CDR3 coding DNA: TGTGCCAGCAGTTTTCGGCAGGCCCACGAGCAGTACTTC. V and J are TRBV12-3 or TRBV12-4 and TRBJ2-7; D gene ambiguous. This CDR3 is 13 amino acids long. V dropped 3 bases and J dropped 5 bases, with 11 bases sitting between them.

This clonotype was picked up a small number of times. The rearrangement links TRBV7-2 to TRBJ2-5, with D possibly matching TRBD2 (6 bases). V shed 5 bases and J shed 5 bases, with 12 bases lying between them. Germline V lookup: CDR1 SGHTA, CDR2 FQGNSA. The CDR3 is made up of 13 amino acids. The CDR3 DNA follows: TGTGCCAGCAGCGACGGGACTTCTGAGACCCAGTACTTC. Translating gives CASSDGTSETQYF.

In its sample, this clonotype was seen a few times. The rearrangement uses TRBV24-1 and TRBJ2-1; 12 nucleotides line up with TRBD2. Trimming removed 5 bases from V and 3 bases from J; junction bases left unmatched: 1. The length of the CDR3 is 15 residues. Germline lookup yields CDR1 KGHDR and CDR2 SFDVKD. The CDR3 DNA reads TGTGCCACCAGTGGGACTAGCGGGAACTACAATGAGCAGTTCTTC. Translated, it gives CATSGTSGNYNEQFF.

V usage is TRBV3-1 and J usage is TRBJ2-7; weak D call: TRBD1 (5 bases). Trimming took 8 bases from V and 1 from J, leaving 12 bases between them. The CDR3 covers 13 residues. Germline V lookup: CDR1 LGHDT, CDR2 YNNKEL (reference sequence). In DNA form, the CDR3 reads TGTGCCAGCTCAGACAGTCTGTCCTACGAGCAGTACTTC. Its translation: CASSDSLSYEQYF.

The rearrangement joins TRBV10-3 to TRBJ2-1; 8 nucleotides align to TRBD2. The CDR3 is made up of 14 amino acids. Per the germline V gene, CDR1 is ENHRY and CDR2 is SYGVKD. With V trimmed by 4 bases and J by 4 bases, 3 bases remained unmatched. This chain's CDR3 is CAISAKREYNEQFF. CDR3 sequence (DNA): TGTGCCATCAGTGCTAAGCGGGAGTACAATGAGCAGTTCTTC.

The V gene is TRBV7-2, the J gene TRBJ2-7; 10 positions match TRBD1. The CDR3 loop spans 15 amino acids. Germline CDR1 is SGHTA and CDR2 is FQGNSA. V lost 6 bases, J lost 2 bases, and 7 bases stayed unmatched. In DNA, the CDR3 is TGTGCCAGCAGATTGGACAGGGGGTCGGCCTACGAGCAGTACTTC. Protein: CASRLDRGSAYEQYF.